The clone carrying this TCR beta chain was picked up a small number of times. The target antigen is unknown. TCRdb reanalysed the RT-PCR reads using MiXCR and keeps one entry per CDR3 protein. The repertoire holds hundreds of thousands of distinct CDR3 sequences, with approximately 7.6% as singletons. The data were taken from a study of response to subunit inactivated influenza vaccine. Study-wide results and limits: Authors suggested few new T cells are recruited by each seasonal influenza vaccination.

The V gene lost 2 bases and the J gene lost 6 bases, with 14 bases spanning the gap. Germline CDR1 and CDR2: DFQATT and SNEGSKA (reference sequence). The CDR3 is 14 residues long. Material: PBMCs from blood, obtained less than 30 months after vaccination. The J gene is TRBJ1-5, the V gene TRBV20-1; maybe TRBD1 (5 bases). This TCR was recovered from a man aged 50 to 75 who received an inactivated influenza vaccine. The CDR3 bases are TGCAGTGCTAGACAGGGTTTGCTTGGTCAGCCCCAGCATTTT. Its translation is CSARQGLLGQPQHF.